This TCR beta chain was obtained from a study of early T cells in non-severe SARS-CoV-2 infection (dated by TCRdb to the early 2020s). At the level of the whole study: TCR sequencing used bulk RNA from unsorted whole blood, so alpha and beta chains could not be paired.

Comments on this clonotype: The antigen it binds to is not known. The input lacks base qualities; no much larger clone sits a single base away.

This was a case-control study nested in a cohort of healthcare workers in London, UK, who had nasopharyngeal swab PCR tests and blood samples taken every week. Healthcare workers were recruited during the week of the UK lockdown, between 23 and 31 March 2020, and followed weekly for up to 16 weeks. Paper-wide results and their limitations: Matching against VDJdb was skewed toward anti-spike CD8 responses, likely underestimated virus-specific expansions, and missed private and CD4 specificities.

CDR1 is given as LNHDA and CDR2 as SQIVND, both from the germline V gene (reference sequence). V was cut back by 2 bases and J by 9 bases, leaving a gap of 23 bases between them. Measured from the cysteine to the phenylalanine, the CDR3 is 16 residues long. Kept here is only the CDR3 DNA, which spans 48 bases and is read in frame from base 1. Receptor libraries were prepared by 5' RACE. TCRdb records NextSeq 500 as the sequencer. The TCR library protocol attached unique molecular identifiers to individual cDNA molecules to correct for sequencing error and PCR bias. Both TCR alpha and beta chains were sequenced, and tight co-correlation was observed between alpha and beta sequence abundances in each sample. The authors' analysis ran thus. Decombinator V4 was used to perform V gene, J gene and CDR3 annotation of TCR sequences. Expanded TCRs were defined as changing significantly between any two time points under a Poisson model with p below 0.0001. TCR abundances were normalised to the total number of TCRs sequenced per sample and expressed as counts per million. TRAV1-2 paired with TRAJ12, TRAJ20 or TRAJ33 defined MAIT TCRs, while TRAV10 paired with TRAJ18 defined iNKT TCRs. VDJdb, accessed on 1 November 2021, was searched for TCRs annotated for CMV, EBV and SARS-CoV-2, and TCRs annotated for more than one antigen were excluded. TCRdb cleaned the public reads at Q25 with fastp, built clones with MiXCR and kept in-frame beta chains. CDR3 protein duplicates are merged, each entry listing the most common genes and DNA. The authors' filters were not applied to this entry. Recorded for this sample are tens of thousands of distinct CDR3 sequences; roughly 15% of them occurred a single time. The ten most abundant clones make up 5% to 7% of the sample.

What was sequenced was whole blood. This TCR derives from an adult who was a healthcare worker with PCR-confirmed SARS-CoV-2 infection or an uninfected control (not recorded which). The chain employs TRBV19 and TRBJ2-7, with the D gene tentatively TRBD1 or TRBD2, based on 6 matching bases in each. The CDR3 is CASSISAETGGKGQYF. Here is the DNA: TGTGCCAGTAGTATATCGGCCGAGACAGGCGGGAAGGGGCAGTACTTC.